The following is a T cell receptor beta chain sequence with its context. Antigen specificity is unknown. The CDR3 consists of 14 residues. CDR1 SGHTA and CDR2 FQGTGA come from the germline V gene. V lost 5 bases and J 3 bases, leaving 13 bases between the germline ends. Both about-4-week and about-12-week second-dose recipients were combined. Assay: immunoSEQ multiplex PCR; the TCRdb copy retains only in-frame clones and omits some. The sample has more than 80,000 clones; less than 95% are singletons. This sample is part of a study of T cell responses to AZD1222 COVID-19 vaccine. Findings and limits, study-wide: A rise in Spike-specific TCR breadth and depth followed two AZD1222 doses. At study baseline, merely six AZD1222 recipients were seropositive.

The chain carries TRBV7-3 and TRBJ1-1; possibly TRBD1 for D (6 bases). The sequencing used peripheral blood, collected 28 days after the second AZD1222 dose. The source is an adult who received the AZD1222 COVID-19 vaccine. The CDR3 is CASSPGQTYTEAFF. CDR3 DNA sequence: TGTGCCAGCAGCCCCGGACAGACCTACACTGAAGCTTTCTTT.